These 12 T cell receptor beta chains were all obtained from the same sample, sequenced in a study of control samples from healthy donors and cancer patients. Using immunoSEQ multiplex PCR, the repertoire was profiled, and TCRdb retains in-frame clones only, with some absent. The data hold 90,000 to 150,000 clones, with around 88% observed a single time. Sequenced material: blood. These receptors were obtained from a man in his forties or fifties in good health.

The J gene is TRBJ1-1, the V gene TRBV20-1; D remains unclear. V lost 1 base and J lost 6, with 6 bases in between. The germline V gene has CDR1 DFQATT and CDR2 SNEGSKA (reference sequence). This CDR3 contains 11 residues. The CDR3 nucleotides read TGCAGTGCTAGAGTGGTATCTGAAGCTTTCTTT. It encodes CSARVVSEAFF.

The chain recombines TRBV9 with TRBJ2-5; D unclear. V lost 3 bases, J lost 3 bases, and 6 bases lay in between. The CDR3 has 12 amino acids. Per the germline V gene, CDR1 is SGDLS and CDR2 is YYNGEE. CDR3 DNA sequence: TGTGCCAGCAGCGGAGCCAAAGAGACCCAGTACTTC. This translates into CASSGAKETQYF. The full variable domain, completed using reference TRBV9 and TRBJ2-5, is DSGVTQTPKHLITATGQRVTLRCSPRSGDLSVYWYQQSLDQGLQFLIQYYNGEERAKGNILERFSAQQFPDLHSELNLSSLELGDSALYFCASSGAKETQYFGPGTRLLVL.

The chain recombines TRBV6-5 with TRBJ1-2; D remains ambiguous. Germline CDR1 is MNHEY and CDR2 is SVGAGI. V was clipped by 2 bases and J by 9 bases, with 7 bases between them. The CDR3 contains 11 residues. The CDR3 bases are TGTGCCAGCAGTTACGGGTCGAGCTACACCTTC. As protein: CASSYGSSYTF.

This clone was found once. The CDR3 DNA sequence: TGTGCCAGCAGCTTCCGGGGGGGTGAGGGCACAGATACGCAGTATTTT. Residues: CASSFRGGEGTDTQYF. The chain recombines TRBV7-9 with TRBJ2-3; TRBD2 agrees at 8 bases. There are 16 residues in the CDR3. With 3 bases clipped from V and 1 base from J, the junction kept 6 bases outside the gene matches. Looked up from germline, CDR1 is SEHNR and CDR2 is FQNEAQ (reference sequence).

The chain employs TRBV19 and TRBJ2-5, with D possibly being TRBD2 (5 bases). Trimming removed 3 bases at V and 1 base at J, with 6 bases between. CDR1 is LNHDA, CDR2 SQIVND, per germline (reference sequence). CDR3 size: 13 residues. The CDR3 sequence: CASSIRGQETQYF. In nucleotides, the CDR3 is TGTGCCAGTAGTATCCGGGGCCAAGAGACCCAGTACTTC.

J is TRBJ2-1 and V is TRBV7-6, with 7 positions matching TRBD2. The V gene end was trimmed by 2 bases and the J gene end by 6 bases; junction bases not matched to a gene: 7. Germline loops: CDR1 SGHVS, CDR2 FNYEAQ. The CDR3 runs to 15 residues. The CDR3 reads CASSLYGGGINEQFF. As DNA, the CDR3 is TGTGCCAGCAGCTTATATGGGGGGGGGATCAATGAGCAGTTCTTC. Together with reference TRBV7-6 and TRBJ2-1, the CDR3 gives the full variable domain: GAGVSQSPRYKVTKRGQDVALRCDPISGHVSLYWYRQALGQGPEFLTYFNYEAQQDKSGLPNDRFSAERPEGSISTLTIQRTEQRDSAMYRCASSLYGGGINEQFFGPGTRLTVL.

The V and J genes are TRBV6-5 and TRBJ2-1, with 11 bases that match TRBD2. Germline CDR1 and CDR2: MNHEY and SVGAGI. The J segment lost 6 bases and the V segment lost 6 bases, leaving 7 bases of the junction unmatched. The CDR3 runs 15 residues. The CDR3 loop reads CASSDRTSGRNEQFF. The CDR3 DNA is TGTGCCAGCAGCGATAGGACTAGCGGGCGCAATGAGCAGTTCTTC.

The genes are TRBV7-9 and TRBJ2-2, with D perhaps TRBD1 (6 bases). Germline lookup yields CDR1 SEHNR and CDR2 FQNEAQ (reference sequence). V was trimmed by 5 bases and J by 5 bases, leaving 9 bases between them. There are 13 residues in the CDR3. In nucleotides, the CDR3 is TGTGCCAGCAGCAAACAGGGAACCGGGGAGCTGTTTTTT. Protein: CASSKQGTGELFF.

The V and J genes are TRBV30 and TRBJ1-2, with 8 bases aligning to TRBD1. The CDR3 is 14 amino acids. Germline lookup yields CDR1 GTSNPN and CDR2 SVGIG (reference sequence). With V trimmed by 3 bases and J by 0 bases, 3 bases remained unmatched. CDR3 sequence reads: CAWRRQGTNYGYTF. The CDR3 DNA reads TGTGCCTGGAGACGACAGGGGACTAACTATGGCTACACCTTC.

The chain carries TRBV1 and TRBJ2-6; the D call in the table, TRBD2, was not verified against the DNA. TRBV1 is tagged as a pseudogene. The CDR3 has 19 residues. The CDR3 nucleotides are TGCACCAGCAGCCAGTCAGAGCGGGGGGGCCTCCCTGGGGCCAACGTCCTGACTTTC. Residues: CTSSQSERGGLPGANVLTF.

The rearrangement uses TRBV2 and TRBJ2-2; 10 bases fit TRBD1. Germline V gene data show CDR1 as SNHLY and CDR2 as FYNNEI. Trimming at V came to 3 bases and at J to 5 bases, leaving 0 bases not matched to a gene. CDR3 length: 14 amino acids. CDR3 amino acids: CASSEGQGTGELFF. Here the CDR3 DNA reads TGTGCCAGCAGTGAGGGACAGGGGACCGGGGAGCTGTTTTTT.

This clone was seen only once. This chain uses TRBV15 with TRBJ1-2; 7 bases agree with TRBD1. CDR3 length: 15 amino acids. V trimming: 1 base; J trimming: 3 bases; junction bases outside the gene matches: 5. CDR1 is LNHNV, CDR2 YYDKDF, per germline (reference sequence). The CDR3 DNA is TGTGCCACCAGCAGAGGGGGACAGAAATACTATGGCTACACCTTC. Translating it yields CATSRGGQKYYGYTF.